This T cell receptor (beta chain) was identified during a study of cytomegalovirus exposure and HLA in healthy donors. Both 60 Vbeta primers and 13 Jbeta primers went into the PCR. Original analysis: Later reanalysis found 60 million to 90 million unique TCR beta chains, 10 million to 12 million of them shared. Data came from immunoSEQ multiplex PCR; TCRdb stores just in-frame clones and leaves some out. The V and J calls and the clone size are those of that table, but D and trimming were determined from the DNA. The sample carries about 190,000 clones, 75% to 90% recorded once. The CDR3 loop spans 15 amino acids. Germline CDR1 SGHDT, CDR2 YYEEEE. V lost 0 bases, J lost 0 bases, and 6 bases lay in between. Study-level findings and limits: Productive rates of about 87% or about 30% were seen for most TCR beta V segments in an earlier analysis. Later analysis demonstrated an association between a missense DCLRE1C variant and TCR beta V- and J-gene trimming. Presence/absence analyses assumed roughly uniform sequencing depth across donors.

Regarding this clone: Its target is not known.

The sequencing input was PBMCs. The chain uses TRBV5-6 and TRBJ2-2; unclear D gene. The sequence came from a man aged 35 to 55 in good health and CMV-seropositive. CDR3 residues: CASSLAMSNTGELFF. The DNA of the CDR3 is TGTGCCAGCAGCTTGGCCATGTCGAACACCGGGGAGCTGTTTTTT.